This TCR beta chain was sequenced in a study of T cells in narcolepsy. Assay used: immunoSEQ multiplex PCR; TCRdb lists only in-frame clones, some missing. The data hold about 25,000 clones, with almost 85% observed a single time. This sequence originates from a human donor with narcolepsy. Sequencing used CD45RA- memory CD4+ T cells from PBMCs.

In DNA, the CDR3 is TGTGCCAGCAGCGTAGATCAGGACCACTACGAGCAGTACTTC. Translated, it gives CASSVDQDHYEQYF. V is TRBV9 and J is TRBJ2-7; D is unresolved. Trimming shortened V by 0 bases and J by 3 bases, and 10 bases separated the two germline ends. The length of the CDR3 is 14 residues. Germline V gene sequence: CDR1 SGDLS, CDR2 YYNGEE.